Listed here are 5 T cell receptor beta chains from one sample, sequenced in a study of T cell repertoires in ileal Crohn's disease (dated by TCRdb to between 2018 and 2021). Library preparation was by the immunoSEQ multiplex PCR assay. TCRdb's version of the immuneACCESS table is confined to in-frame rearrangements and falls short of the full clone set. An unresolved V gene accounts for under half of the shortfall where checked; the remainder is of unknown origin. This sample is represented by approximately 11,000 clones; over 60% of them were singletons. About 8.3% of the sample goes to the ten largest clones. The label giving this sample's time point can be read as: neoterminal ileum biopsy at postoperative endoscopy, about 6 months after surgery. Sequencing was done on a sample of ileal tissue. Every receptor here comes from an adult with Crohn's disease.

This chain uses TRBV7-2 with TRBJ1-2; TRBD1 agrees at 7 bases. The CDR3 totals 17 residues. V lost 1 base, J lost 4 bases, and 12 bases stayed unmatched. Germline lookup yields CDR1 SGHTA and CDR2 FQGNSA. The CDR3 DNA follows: TGTGCCAGCAGCTTAGGGACCGGGACAGAAGGGCCCTATGGCTACACCTTC. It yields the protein CASSLGTGTEGPYGYTF. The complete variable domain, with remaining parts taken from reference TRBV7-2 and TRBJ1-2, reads GAGVSQSPSNKVTEKGKDVELRCDPISGHTALYWYRQSLGQGLEFLIYFQGNSAPDKSGLPSDRFSAERTGGSVSTLTIQRTQQEDSAVYLCASSLGTGTEGPYGYTFGSGTRLTVV.

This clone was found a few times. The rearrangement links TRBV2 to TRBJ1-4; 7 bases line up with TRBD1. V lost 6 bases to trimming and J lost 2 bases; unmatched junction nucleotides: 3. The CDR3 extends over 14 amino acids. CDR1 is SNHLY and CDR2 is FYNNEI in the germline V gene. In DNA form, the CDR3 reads TGTGCCAGCAGGACAGGGTCGACTAATGAAAAACTGTTTTTT. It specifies CASRTGSTNEKLFF. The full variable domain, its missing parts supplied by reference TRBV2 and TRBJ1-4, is EPEVTQTPSHQVTQMGQEVILRCVPISNHLYFYWYRQILGQKVEFLVSFYNNEISEKSEIFDDQFSVERPDGSNFTLKIRSTKLEDSAMYFCASRTGSTNEKLFFGSGTQLSVL.

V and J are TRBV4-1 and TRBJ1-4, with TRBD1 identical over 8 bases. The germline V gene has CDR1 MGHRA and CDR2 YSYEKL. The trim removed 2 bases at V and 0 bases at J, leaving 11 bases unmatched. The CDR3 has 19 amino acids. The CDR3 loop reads CASSQWLGQGPATNEKLFF. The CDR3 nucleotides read TGCGCCAGCAGCCAATGGCTAGGACAGGGTCCAGCAACTAATGAAAAACTGTTTTTT.

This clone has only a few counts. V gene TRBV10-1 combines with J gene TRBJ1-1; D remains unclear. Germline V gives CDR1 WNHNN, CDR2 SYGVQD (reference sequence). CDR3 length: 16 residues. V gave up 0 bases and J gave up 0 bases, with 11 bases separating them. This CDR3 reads CASSESRGRLNTEAFF. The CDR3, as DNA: TGCGCCAGCAGTGAGTCGCGTGGCAGGTTGAACACTGAAGCTTTCTTT.

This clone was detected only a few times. Written as DNA, the CDR3 is TGTGCCAGCAGACAAGCGGGAGGGACGAACACCGGGGAGCTGTTTTTT. It yields the protein CASRQAGGTNTGELFF. The chain links TRBV2 to TRBJ2-2; 10 bases are shared with TRBD2. CDR3 length equals 16 residues. V was pared by 6 bases and J by 0 bases, with 4 bases of the junction left unmatched. Looked up from germline, CDR1 is SNHLY and CDR2 is FYNNEI.